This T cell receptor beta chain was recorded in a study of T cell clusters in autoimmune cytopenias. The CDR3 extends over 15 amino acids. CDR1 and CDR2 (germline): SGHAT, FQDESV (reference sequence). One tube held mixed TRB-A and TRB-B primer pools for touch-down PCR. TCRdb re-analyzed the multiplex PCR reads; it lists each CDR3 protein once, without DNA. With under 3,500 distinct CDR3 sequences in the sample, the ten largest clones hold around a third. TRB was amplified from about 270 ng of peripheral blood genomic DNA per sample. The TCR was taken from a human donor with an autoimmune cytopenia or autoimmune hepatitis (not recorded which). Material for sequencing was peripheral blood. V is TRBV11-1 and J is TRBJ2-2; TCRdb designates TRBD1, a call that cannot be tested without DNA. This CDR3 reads CASSPGTVYTGELFF.